This TCR beta chain was retrieved from a study of cytomegalovirus exposure and HLA in healthy donors. General study points: Investigators reported more than 150 TCR beta chains as tied to cytomegalovirus.

Worth noting for this clone: Its specificity is unknown.

PCR amplification relied on 60 Vbeta primers (plus 13 Jbeta primers). TCRdb's table, derived via immunoSEQ multiplex PCR, lists solely in-frame clones and lacks some. The data show under 200,000 clones, about 85% seen once. CDR1 is SGHRS and CDR2 is YFSETQ in the germline V gene. CDR3 length: 19 residues. The V and J ends lost 2 bases and 5 bases, in that order; junction bases with no gene match: 12. The gene calls are TRBV5-1 and TRBJ2-2, with 13 bases identical to TRBD2. Sequenced sample: PBMCs. The receptor's source is a male donor in good health and CMV-seropositive. CDR3 sequence (DNA): TGCGCCAGCAGCTTTATTCGACTAGCGGGAGGTCGAAGGACCGGGGAGCTGTTTTTT. Translated: CASSFIRLAGGRRTGELFF.